This TCR beta chain was obtained from a study of blood T cell repertoires in COVID-19. Study details: The United States, Italy and Spain provided the acute and convalescent COVID-19 samples. The analysed material was cDNA or gDNA that came from T cells, B-cell-depleted T cells, or PBMCs.

Trimming shortened V by 6 bases and J by 1 base, and 12 bases separated the two germline ends. CDR3 length: 14 residues. Germline assignment: CDR1 MNHEY and CDR2 SMNVEV (reference sequence). Original processing notes: Reference gene primer amplification in the assay estimated nucleated cell counts. The method was immunoSEQ multiplex PCR; TCRdb's version includes in-frame clones alone and lacks a portion of them. That table furnishes V, J and clone size, whereas the DNA furnished D and trimming. This table holds some 250,000 clones, 75% to 90% found once. The TCR comes from a man in his forties with acute or convalescent COVID-19. This chain connects TRBV27 to TRBJ2-5; no reliable D call. Sample: peripheral blood. The CDR3 DNA sequence: TGTGCCAGCAGGAGGTACGGTCCCCAAGAGACCCAGTACTTC. Translated, it gives CASRRYGPQETQYF.